This TCR beta chain was identified during a study of shared clonotypes between healthy human individuals. Whole-study findings and limits: The study sampled only blood, and tissue repertoires likely differ.

In the original workflow: From ImmunoSEQ came sequences covering only the junction and carrying no quality scores, so filtering differed. The assay was immunoSEQ multiplex PCR, and TCRdb's table has in-frame clones only and misses some. The D gene and trimming were derived from the DNA, and the V and J assignments and clone size from that table. The sample contains about half a million clones, around 80% of which appear only once. This clone is a singleton in its sample. Its target is unknown. Adult Caucasians living in Nashville, Tennessee made up all of the donors. V lost 3 bases to trimming and J lost 10 bases, with 7 bases between them. The CDR3 loop spans 11 amino acids. CDR1 is GTSNPN and CDR2 is SVGIG in the germline V gene (reference sequence).

Source material: PBMCs. The V gene is TRBV30, the J gene TRBJ1-6, with no clear D. This TCR was recovered from a middle-aged woman in good health. Some clones in this sample may be carry-over from other donors' samples. The CDR3: CAWSDGSPLHF. CDR3 bases: TGTGCCTGGAGCGACGGATCACCCCTCCACTTT. Together with reference TRBV30 and TRBJ1-6, the CDR3 gives the full variable domain: SQTIHQWPATLVQPVGSPLSLECTVEGTSNPNLYWYRQAAGRGLQLLFYSVGIGQISSEVPQNLSASRPQDRQFILSSKKLLLSDSGFYLCAWSDGSPLHFGNGTRLTVT.